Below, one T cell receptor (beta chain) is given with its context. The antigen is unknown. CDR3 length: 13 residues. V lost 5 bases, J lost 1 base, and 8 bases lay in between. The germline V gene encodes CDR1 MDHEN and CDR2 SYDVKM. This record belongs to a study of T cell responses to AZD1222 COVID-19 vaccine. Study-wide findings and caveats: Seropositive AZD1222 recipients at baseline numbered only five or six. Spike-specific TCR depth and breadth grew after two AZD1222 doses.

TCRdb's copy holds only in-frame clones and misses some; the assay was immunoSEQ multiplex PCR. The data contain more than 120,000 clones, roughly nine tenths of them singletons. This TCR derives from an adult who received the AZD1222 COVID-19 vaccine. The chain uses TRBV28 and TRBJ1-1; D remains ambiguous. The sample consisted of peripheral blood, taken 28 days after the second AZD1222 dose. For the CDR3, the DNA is TGTGCCAGCAGTACCTTCCGGAACACTGAAGCTTTCTTT. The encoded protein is CASSTFRNTEAFF.